These 6 T cell receptor beta chains originate from one sample sequenced in a study of T cells in Graves' hyperthyroidism and ophthalmopathy. It was RNA transcripts that yielded the amplified TCR beta CDR3 regions. In the first-round RT-PCR of the TCR CDR3, the HTBI primer set was used. TCRdb reanalysed the multiplex PCR reads using MiXCR and keeps one entry per CDR3 protein. Of some 400,000 distinct CDR3 sequences listed, over 15% are singletons. The sequenced sample consisted of blood. Receptors were obtained from a woman between 18 and 29 years old with Graves' hyperthyroidism.

The table lists this clonotype with many counts. The chain links TRBV6-4 to TRBJ1-5; D not certain. The CDR3 covers 13 residues. Trimming removed 4 bases from V and 4 bases from J, with 8 bases in between. Germline V gene lookup returns CDR1 MRHNA and CDR2 SNTAGT. The chain's CDR3 is CASSVKENQPQHF. The DNA of the CDR3 is TGTGCCAGCAGTGTAAAAGAGAATCAGCCCCAGCATTTT.

This clonotype was counted at least ten times. The chain employs TRBV6-5 and TRBJ1-1, with TRBD1 matching 9 bases. CDR1 and CDR2 (germline): MNHEY, SVGAGI. With 1 base clipped from V and 1 base from J, the junction kept 7 bases outside the gene matches. This CDR3 region has 17 residues. This chain's CDR3 is CASSYWDRVLGNTEAFF. DNA of the CDR3: TGTGCCAGCAGTTACTGGGACAGGGTGTTGGGGAACACTGAAGCTTTCTTT.

Many counts were recorded for this clonotype. The rearrangement joins TRBV5-1 to TRBJ1-2; 7 bases fit TRBD1. Germline V gene lookup returns CDR1 SGHRS and CDR2 YFSETQ. V was clipped by 3 bases and J by 8 bases; unmatched bases: 10. This CDR3 region has 14 residues. The CDR3 is CASSSGRQGVGYTF. The CDR3 bases are TGCGCCAGCAGCTCGGGAAGACAGGGTGTGGGCTACACCTTC.

This clonotype was observed at least ten times. The junction shows a germline mismatch at one end, possibly a read error. The gene calls are TRBV29-1 and TRBJ2-4; D is perhaps TRBD2 (5 bases). The CDR3 runs 13 residues. Germline assignment: CDR1 SQVTM and CDR2 ANQGSEA. The CDR3 region is CSVVWGAKNIKYF. CDR3 sequence (DNA): TGCAGCGTTGTTTGGGGAGCCAAAAACATTAAGTACTTC. The whole variable domain, filled in from reference TRBV29-1 and TRBJ2-4, reads SAVISQKPSRDICQRGTSLTIQCQVDSQVTMMFWYRQQPGQSLTLIATANQGSEATYESGFVIDKFPISRPNLTFSTLTVSNMSPEDSSIYLCSVVWGAKNIKYFGAGTRLSVL.

This clonotype showed up many times. The V call is TRBV29-1, the J call TRBJ1-2, with 8 bases identical to TRBD1. Germline V gene data show CDR1 as SQVTM and CDR2 as ANQGSEA. This CDR3 contains 16 residues. J lost 7 bases, V lost 4 bases, and 17 bases had no gene match. CDR3 in amino acids: CSVVHRSRTTGAGYTF. CDR3 DNA sequence: TGCAGCGTTGTTCATCGCTCACGAACGACAGGGGCTGGCTACACCTTC.

This clonotype was counted many times. The V call is TRBV20-1, the J call TRBJ2-7; D remains unclear. This CDR3 is built from 11 residues. Trimming took 6 bases from V and 9 from J, leaving 15 bases between them. Germline V CDR1 and CDR2: DFQATT, SNEGSKA (reference sequence). The CDR3 nucleotides are TGCAGTGCCAACCCCATCCCCGGGCAGTACTTC. Amino acid sequence: CSANPIPGQYF.